This entry describes one T cell receptor beta chain. Its antigen is unidentified. It was with 60 Vbeta and 13 Jbeta primers that the PCR ran. Profiling relied on immunoSEQ multiplex PCR, and the TCRdb table lists in-frame clones only, not all of them. This repertoire shows 150,000 to 180,000 clones, about 85% found once; its top ten account for 2% to 2.5%. This sample was taken from a study of cytomegalovirus exposure and HLA in healthy donors. The study's findings and limits: Later on, a genetic analysis was performed. It linked a missense variant in DCLRE1C with V- and J-gene trimming of TCR beta. In vitro confirmation showed a few CMV-associated chains to be CMV antigen specific.

Germline CDR1 is SGHTA and CDR2 is FQGNSA. Trimming took off 5 bases at V and 1 base at J, with 5 bases between the two ends. This CDR3 is built from 12 residues. Source material: PBMCs. The V call is TRBV7-2, the J call TRBJ1-2; D not resolved. This TCR was sampled from a woman aged 18-29 years in good health and CMV-seronegative. CDR3 DNA sequence: TGTGCCAGCAGCGCGGATAACTATGGCTACACCTTC. It specifies CASSADNYGYTF.